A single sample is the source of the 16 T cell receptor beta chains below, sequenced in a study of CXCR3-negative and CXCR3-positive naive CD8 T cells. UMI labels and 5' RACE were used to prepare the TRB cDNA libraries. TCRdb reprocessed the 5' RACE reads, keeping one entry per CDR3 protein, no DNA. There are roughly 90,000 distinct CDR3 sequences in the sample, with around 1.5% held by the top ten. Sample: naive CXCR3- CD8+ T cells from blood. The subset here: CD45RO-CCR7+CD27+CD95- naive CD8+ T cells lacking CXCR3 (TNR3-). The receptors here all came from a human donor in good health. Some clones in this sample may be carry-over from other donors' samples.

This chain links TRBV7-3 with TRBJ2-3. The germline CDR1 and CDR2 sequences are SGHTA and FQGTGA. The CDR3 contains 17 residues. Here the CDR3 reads CASSLKGLAASTDTQYF.

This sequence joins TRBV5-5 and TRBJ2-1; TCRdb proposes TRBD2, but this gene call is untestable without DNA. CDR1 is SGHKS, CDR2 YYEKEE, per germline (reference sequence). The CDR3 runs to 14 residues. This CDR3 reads CASSLFASNNEQFF. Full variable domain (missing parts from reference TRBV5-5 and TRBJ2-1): DAGVTQSPTHLIKTRGQQVTLRCSPISGHKSVSWYQQVLGQGPQFIFQYYEKEERGRGNFPDRFSARQFPNYSSELNVNALLLGDSALYLCASSLFASNNEQFFGPGTRLTVL.

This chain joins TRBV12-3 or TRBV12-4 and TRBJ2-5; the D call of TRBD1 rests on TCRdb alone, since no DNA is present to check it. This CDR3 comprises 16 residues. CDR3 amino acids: CASRRGSGGKQETQYF.

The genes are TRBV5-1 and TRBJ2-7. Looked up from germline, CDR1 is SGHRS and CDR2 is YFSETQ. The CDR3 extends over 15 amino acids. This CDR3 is CASSLNWDPTYEQYF.

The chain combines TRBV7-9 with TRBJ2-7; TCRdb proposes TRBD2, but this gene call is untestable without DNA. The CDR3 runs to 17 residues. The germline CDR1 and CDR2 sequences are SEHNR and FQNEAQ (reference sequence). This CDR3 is CASSWGPDERDRYEQYF. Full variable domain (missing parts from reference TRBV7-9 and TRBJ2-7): DTGVSQNPRHKITKRGQNVTFRCDPISEHNRLYWYRQTLGQGPEFLTYFQNEAQLEKSRLLSDRFSAERPKGSFSTLEIQRTEQGDSAMYLCASSWGPDERDRYEQYFGPGTRLTVT.

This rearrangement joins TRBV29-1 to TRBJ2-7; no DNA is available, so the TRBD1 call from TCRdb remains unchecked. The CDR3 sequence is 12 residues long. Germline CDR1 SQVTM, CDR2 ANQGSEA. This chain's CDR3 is CSAITQGPEQYF.

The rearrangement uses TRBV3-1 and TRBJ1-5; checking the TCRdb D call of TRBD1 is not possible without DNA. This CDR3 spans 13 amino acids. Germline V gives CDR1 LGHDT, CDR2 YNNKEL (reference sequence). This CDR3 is CASSQRTGQPQHF.

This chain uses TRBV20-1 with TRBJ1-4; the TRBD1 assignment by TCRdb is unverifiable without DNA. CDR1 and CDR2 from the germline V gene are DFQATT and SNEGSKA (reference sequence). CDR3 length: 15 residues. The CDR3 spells CSARDILQGVEKLFF.

The CDR3 loop is CSASDRVFIEQYF. The chain carries TRBV20-1 and TRBJ2-7; TCRdb reports TRBD1, a call that lacks DNA to check it against. Germline CDR1 is DFQATT and CDR2 is SNEGSKA (reference sequence). The CDR3 spans 13 residues.

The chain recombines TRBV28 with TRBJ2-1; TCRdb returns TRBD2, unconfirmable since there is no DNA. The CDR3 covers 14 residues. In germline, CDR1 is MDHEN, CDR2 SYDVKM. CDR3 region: CASSQASGGNEQFF.

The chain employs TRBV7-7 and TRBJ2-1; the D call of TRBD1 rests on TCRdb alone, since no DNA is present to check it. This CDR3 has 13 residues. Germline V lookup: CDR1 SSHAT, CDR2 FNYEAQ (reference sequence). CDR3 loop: CASSMVTGGEQFF.

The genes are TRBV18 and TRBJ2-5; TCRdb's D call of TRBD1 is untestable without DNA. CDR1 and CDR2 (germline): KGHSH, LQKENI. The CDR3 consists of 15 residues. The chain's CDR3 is CASSHPDRLTETQYF.

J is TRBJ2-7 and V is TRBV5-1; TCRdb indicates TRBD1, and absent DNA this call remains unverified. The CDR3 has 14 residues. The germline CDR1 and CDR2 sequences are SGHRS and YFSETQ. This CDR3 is CASSPGSGSYEQYF.

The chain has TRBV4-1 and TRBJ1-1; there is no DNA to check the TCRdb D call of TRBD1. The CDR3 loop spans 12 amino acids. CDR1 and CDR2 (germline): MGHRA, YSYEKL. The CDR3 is CASSQGGGEPFF.

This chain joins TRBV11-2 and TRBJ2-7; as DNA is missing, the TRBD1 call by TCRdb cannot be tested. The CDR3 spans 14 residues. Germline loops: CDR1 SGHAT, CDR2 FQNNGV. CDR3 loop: CASSLGGGNYEQYF.

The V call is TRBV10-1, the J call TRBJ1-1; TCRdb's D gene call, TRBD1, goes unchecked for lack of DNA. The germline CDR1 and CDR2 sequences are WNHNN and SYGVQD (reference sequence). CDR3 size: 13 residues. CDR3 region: CASSELRGTEAFF.